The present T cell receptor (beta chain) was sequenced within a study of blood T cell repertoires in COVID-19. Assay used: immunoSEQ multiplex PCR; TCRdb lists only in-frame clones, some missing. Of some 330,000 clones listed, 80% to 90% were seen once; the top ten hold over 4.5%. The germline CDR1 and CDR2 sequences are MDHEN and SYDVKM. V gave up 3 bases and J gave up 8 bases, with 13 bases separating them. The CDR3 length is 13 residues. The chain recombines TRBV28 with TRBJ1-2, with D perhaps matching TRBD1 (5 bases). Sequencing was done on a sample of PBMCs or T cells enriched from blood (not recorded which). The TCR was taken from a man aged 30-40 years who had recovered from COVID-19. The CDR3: CASSLATAGGYTF. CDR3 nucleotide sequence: TGTGCCAGCAGTTTGGCGACAGCGGGGGGCTACACCTTC.